This T cell receptor beta chain derives from a study of cytomegalovirus exposure and HLA in healthy donors. CDR3 length: 15 amino acids. With 1 base clipped from V and 5 bases from J, the junction kept 3 bases outside the gene matches. CDR1 LNHNV and CDR2 YYDKDF come from the germline V gene (reference sequence). Samples came from healthy bone marrow donors. A multiplex PCR was run with 60 Vbeta primers and 13 Jbeta primers. In the original processing: It was a later analysis that counted roughly 79 million unique TCR beta chains, of which about 10 million were shared. The assay was immunoSEQ multiplex PCR, and TCRdb's table has in-frame clones only and misses some. V and J calls and clone size follow that table, whereas D and trimming were derived from the DNA. This sample has under 55,000 clones, with 73% found just once.

This TCR came from a man younger than 30 in good health and CMV-seronegative. The sequencing sample was made of PBMCs. V gene TRBV15 combines with J gene TRBJ2-7; 12 positions agree with TRBD2. The CDR3 reads CATSRGLAGDDEQYF. The CDR3 region has the DNA TGTGCCACCAGCAGAGGACTAGCGGGAGACGACGAGCAGTACTTC.